This T cell receptor (beta chain) appears in the sequencing data of a study of cytomegalovirus exposure and HLA in healthy donors (dated by TCRdb to about 2017). Describing the broader study: An earlier analysis of approximately 640 of the donors reported 250 to 350 Gb of sequence data and around 110 million unique TCR beta sequences from approximately 180 million T cells. An early release covering more than 500 HLA-typed donors comprised 300 to 350 gigabases of sequencing data and tens of millions of unique TCR sequences. The genetic ancestry cluster associated with self-reported Caucasian donors included roughly 84% of the roughly 400 genotyped donors. The aim of the study was to test whether cataloging public T cell receptors could identify signatures of past pathogen exposure. The study used immunosequencing to profile the T cell repertoires of 666 subjects and linked those repertoires to cytomegalovirus serostatus. In addition to the first cohort of 650 to 750 subjects, a separate validation cohort of 100 to 150 different subjects was used. To predict cytomegalovirus infection status, the study combined high-throughput TCR immunosequencing, statistical association of individual TCRs with disease status, and machine learning. A later analysis re-analyzed previously published TCR beta repertoires from approximately 670 donors and added high-resolution HLA genotyping to study TCR occurrence patterns. The later analysis used no new phenotypic data to find candidate immune exposures, relying instead on TCR beta sequences and their occurrence across donors. An earlier analysis of around 540 of the donors applied high-throughput TCR beta sequencing to assess whether each TCR beta V gene segment acted as functional or pseudogenic. Donor age, sex, ethnicity and CMV serostatus were compiled alongside the repertoire data. Genome-wide SNP genotypes for about 60% of the roughly 670 donors were used in a later genetic analysis, which treated that subset as a discovery cohort. All discovery cohort repertoires had been generated using a single sequencing platform. Both class I and class II loci were covered by HLA typing, at four-digit resolution. The number of donors typed differed by locus, with about 629-640 for A, B, C, DRB1 and DQB1, around 500 for DQA1, about 610 for DPA1, and some 450 for DPB1. Roughly five DR-DQ haplotypes were handled as single units for association and clustering because linkage in the cohort was strong. Across approximately 400 genotyped donors of the cohort, an average of about 220,000 unique TCR beta nucleotide sequences per donor were sequenced, and around 20% of those sequences were non-productive. The study at large found these results: A further reported finding was that TCR beta sequences accurately predicted the HLA-A and HLA-B alleles for most subjects in the first cohort. An association between a missense DCLRE1C variant and V-gene and J-gene trimming of TCR beta chains was found in a later genetic analysis and replicated in an independent cohort. Most CMV-associated TCR beta chains appeared to be HLA-restricted in a later analysis, and the HLA associations seemed to be driven largely by CMV exposure. The sequencing pipeline was judged likely to have produced a cluster of highly shared sequence variants as a technical artifact. Specific HLA alleles were associated with 16,951 TCR beta sequences at a false discovery rate of 0.05 in a later analysis. According to a later analysis, parvovirus B19, influenza, CMV and Epstein-Barr virus appeared linked to several top co-occurrence clusters. While some public TCRs were present in many individuals, most TCR sequences turned up only very rarely across donors. An earlier analysis of several hundred of the donors showed that most TCR beta V segments appeared in productive rearrangements either about 90% or about 30% of the time, which broadly matched IMGT annotations. In both the original and validation cohorts, the classifier was reported to diagnose cytomegalovirus status with high specificity and sensitivity. A later analysis found that TCR association rates varied across HLA loci, with DRB1 alleles showing the most associated TCRs and HLA-C alleles the fewest. Compared with equally common non-associated chains, HLA-associated TCR beta chains in a later analysis were more clonally expanded and had lower generation probabilities. A few of the identified cytomegalovirus-associated TCR beta chains were confirmed in vitro to be specific for cytomegalovirus antigens. Compared with the approximately 670-donor mean, donors in an Asian-associated ancestry cluster had fewer N-insertions in productive TCRs, according to a later genetic analysis. Some IMGT-functional V segments, including TRBV6-2 and TRBV6-3, could not be distinguished by the 87-base-pair reads and were therefore excluded. Because HLA typing was missing for some donors at each locus, association tests included only the typed subset. Because counts were too low, around 18 rarely observed V segments, including chromosome 9 orphons, were left out of the earlier analysis of a few hundred of the donors. The study listed approximately 160 TCR beta chains as associated with cytomegalovirus. Strong co-occurrence of HLA alleles, especially DR and DQ, made assigning TCR associations to individual alleles difficult. For the cohort, immune exposure information was limited to CMV serostatus. Only TCR beta chains were sequenced in this cohort, and the absence of alpha or paired-chain data limited detectable features. Presence/absence analyses assumed roughly uniform sequencing depth across donors, an assumption that may not hold. Correlated functional status among segregating V segments might be attributable to linkage disequilibrium, but an unknown experimental factor could not be ruled out. It was suggested by the authors that the approach could potentially be generalized to other disease states and immunological phenotypes.

Concerning this clone itself: The antigen this receptor binds is unknown. The sample holds no much larger clone one base away, and base qualities are not on file.

The cohort comprised hundreds of healthy bone marrow donors. At the time of sampling, all cohort members were nominally healthy, though unrecorded immune exposures were likely present. The donor was CMV seronegative and belonged to the group of more than 300 seronegative cohort members. Every donor gave a peripheral blood sample, and the peripheral blood mononuclear cells from that sample were used for TCR beta sequencing. Genomic DNA was extracted from the blood cell samples with the Qiagen DNeasy Blood Extraction Kit. Library preparation employed the immunoSEQ multiplex PCR assay. For the multiplex PCR, a mixture combining 60 forward primers for TCR Vbeta segments and 13 reverse primers for TCR Jbeta segments was used. Amplification of the CDR3 region of rearranged TCR beta genes was performed with a multiplex PCR assay on genomic DNA. The Illumina HiSeq System was used to sequence the amplified TCR beta libraries as 87-base-pair reads. Under the source paper's analysis protocol: In a later analysis, tens of millions of unique TCR beta chains were counted across the 500 to 700 repertoires, and approximately 11 million of these chains were shared by at least two donors. Raw reads were error-corrected and collapsed into unique sequences with a nearest-neighbor algorithm that merged closely related sequences to remove PCR and sequencing errors. To assign V, D and J gene segments, CDR3 sequences were aligned to IMGT reference sequences. For a sequence to be retained, at least a six-nucleotide match to both a V gene segment and a J gene segment was required. Rearrangements were classified as productive when the CDR3 lacked stop codons and remained in frame with V and J, and all other rearrangements were classified as non-productive. CDR3 was defined according to IMGT convention as the region running from the second conserved V-encoded cysteine to the conserved J-encoded phenylalanine. In an earlier analysis of roughly 610 of the donors, sequences lacking an unambiguous match to a single V gene segment were excluded. In an earlier analysis of several hundred of the donors, V segments were called functional above 56.7% productive rearrangements and were called segregating when the between-donor standard deviation exceeded 5%. A statistical classification framework was developed to diagnose cytomegalovirus status using the catalog of TCR beta chain sequences. V and J gene assignment, in a later analysis, came from comparing TCR nucleotide sequences with IMGT/GENE-DB human TR gene sequences. A later analysis assigned CDR3 sequences and most-parsimonious VDJ recombination scenarios with the TCRdist pipeline. A later analysis defined each TCR beta chain by its CDR3 amino acid sequence plus V-gene family, and excluded reads lacking a unique V-gene family. A later analysis removed 500 to 600 highly shared, low-generation-probability nucleotide sequences to deal with suspected cross-contamination and a sequencing artifact. For each public chain, a later analysis derived a clonal expansion index from normalized ranks of inferred template counts within each repertoire. In a later analysis, generation probabilities were computed with a VDJ recombination model fitted to out-of-frame rearrangements, and the resulting probabilities were checked against IGoR. In a later analysis, hypergeometric tests were used to score TCR-TCR, TCR-HLA and TCR-CMV co-occurrence, with a repertoire-size bias correction applied to TCR pairs. False discovery rates were estimated in a later analysis by permuting HLA or CMV assignments 20 times. A later analysis grouped co-occurring TCRs with DBSCAN, adding TCRdist sequence similarity when clustering within HLA-allele-positive subsets. Co-occurrence clustering excluded repertoires with fewer than 30,000 or more than 120,000 public chains, plus five with anomalous nucleotide sharing. TCRdb took this table from immuneACCESS and kept in-frame rearrangements with V and J called. Such tables lack part of the clones; where checked against another copy, unresolved V genes explain under half of the gap, and the rest is unexplained. That table gives V, J and clone size, and the DNA gave D and trimming. The sample has about 130,000 clones on record, roughly 80% of them singletons. The ten top clones hold roughly 2.3% of the sample.

Relative to germline, V is missing 4 bases and J is missing 5 bases, with 4 bases of the junction outside any gene match. The germline V gene specifies LGHNA as CDR1 and YSLEER as CDR2. From cysteine to phenylalanine, the CDR3 is 15 amino acids long. CDR3 DNA is the only sequence kept; it has 45 bases, read in frame from the first base. Sequencing was done on a sample of PBMCs. The sequence is built from TRBV4-3 and TRBJ2-1, with 11 middle bases fitting TRBD2. This TCR was sampled from a man in his thirties or forties in good health and CMV-seronegative. The DNA sequence reads TGCGCCAGCAGCCCCGGGACTAGCGGTAACAATGAGCAGTTCTTC. This sequence encodes CASSPGTSGNNEQFF.